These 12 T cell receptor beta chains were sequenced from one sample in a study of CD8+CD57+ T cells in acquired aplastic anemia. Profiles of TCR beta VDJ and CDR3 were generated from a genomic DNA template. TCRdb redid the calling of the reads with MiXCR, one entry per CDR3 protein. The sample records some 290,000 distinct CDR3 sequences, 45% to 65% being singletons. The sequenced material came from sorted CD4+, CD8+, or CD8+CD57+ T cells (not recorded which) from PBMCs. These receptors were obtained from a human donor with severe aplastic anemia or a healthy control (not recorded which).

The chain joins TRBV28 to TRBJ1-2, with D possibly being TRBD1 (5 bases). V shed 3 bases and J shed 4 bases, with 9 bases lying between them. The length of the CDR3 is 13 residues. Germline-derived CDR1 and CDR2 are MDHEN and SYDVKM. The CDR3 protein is CASSLIRGYGYTF. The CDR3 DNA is TGTGCCAGCAGTTTGATAAGGGGCTATGGCTACACCTTC.

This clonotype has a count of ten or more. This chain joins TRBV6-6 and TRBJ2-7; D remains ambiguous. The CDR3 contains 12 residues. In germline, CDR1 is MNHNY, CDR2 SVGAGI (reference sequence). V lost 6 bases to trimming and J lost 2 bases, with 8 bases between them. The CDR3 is CASRNGPYEQYF. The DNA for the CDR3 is TGTGCCAGCAGAAACGGTCCCTACGAGCAGTACTTC.

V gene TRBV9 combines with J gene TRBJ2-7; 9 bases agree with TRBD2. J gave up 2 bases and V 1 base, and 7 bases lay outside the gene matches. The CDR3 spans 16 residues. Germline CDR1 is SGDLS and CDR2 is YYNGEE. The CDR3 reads CASSVYGGGETYEQYF. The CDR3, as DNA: TGTGCCAGCAGCGTATATGGCGGGGGGGAAACCTACGAGCAGTACTTC. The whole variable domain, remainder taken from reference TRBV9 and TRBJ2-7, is DSGVTQTPKHLITATGQRVTLRCSPRSGDLSVYWYQQSLDQGLQFLIQYYNGEERAKGNILERFSAQQFPDLHSELNLSSLELGDSALYFCASSVYGGGETYEQYFGPGTRLTVT.

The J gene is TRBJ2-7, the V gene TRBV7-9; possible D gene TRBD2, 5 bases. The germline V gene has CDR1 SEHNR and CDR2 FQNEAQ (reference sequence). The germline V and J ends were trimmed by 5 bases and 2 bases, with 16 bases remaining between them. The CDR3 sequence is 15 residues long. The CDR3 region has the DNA TGTGCCAGCAGCCCGCGGGCCGATGGGACCTACGAGCAGTACTTC. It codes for CASSPRADGTYEQYF. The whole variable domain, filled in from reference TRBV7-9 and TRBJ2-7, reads DTGVSQNPRHKITKRGQNVTFRCDPISEHNRLYWYRQTLGQGPEFLTYFQNEAQLEKSRLLSDRFSAERPKGSFSTLEIQRTEQGDSAMYLCASSPRADGTYEQYFGPGTRLTVT.

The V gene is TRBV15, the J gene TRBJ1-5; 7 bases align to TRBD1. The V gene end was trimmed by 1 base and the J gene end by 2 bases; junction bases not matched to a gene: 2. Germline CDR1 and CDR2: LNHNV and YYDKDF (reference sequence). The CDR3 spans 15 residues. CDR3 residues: CATSRAGTGNQPQHF. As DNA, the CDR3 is TGTGCCACCAGCAGAGCCGGGACAGGCAATCAGCCCCAGCATTTT.

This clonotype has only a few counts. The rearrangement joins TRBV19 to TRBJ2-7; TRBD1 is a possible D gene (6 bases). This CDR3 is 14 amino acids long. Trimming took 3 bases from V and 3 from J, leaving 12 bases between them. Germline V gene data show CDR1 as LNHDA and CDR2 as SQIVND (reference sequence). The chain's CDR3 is CASSIRQGIYEQYF. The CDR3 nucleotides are TGTGCCAGTAGTATCCGCCAGGGGATCTACGAGCAGTACTTC.

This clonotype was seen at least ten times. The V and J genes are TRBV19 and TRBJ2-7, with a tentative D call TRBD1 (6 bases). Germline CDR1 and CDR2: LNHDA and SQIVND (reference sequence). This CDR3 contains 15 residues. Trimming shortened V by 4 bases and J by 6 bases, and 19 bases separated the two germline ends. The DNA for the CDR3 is TGTGCCAGTAGTAATACCGGGACAAGGGGTTCCGAGCAGTACTTC. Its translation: CASSNTGTRGSEQYF.

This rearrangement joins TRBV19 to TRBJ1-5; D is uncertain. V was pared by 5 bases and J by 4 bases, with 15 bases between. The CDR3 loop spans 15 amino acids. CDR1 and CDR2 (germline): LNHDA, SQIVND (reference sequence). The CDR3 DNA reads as TGTGCCAGTAGTGTCGGACCTCTGGGGAATCAGCCCCAGCATTTT. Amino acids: CASSVGPLGNQPQHF.

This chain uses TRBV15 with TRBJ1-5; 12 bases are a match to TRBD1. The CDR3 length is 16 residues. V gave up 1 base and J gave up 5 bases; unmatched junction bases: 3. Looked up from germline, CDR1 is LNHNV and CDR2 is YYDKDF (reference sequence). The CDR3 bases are TGTGCCACCAGCAGAGGGGACAGGGGGCCGGATCAGCCCCAGCATTTT. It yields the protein CATSRGDRGPDQPQHF.

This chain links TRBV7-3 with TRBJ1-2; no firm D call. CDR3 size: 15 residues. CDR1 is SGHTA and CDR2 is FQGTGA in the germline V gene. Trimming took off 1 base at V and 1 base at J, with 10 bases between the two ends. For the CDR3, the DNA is TGTGCCAGCAGCTTAAACCCAGGTGATAACTATGGCTACACCTTC. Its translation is CASSLNPGDNYGYTF.

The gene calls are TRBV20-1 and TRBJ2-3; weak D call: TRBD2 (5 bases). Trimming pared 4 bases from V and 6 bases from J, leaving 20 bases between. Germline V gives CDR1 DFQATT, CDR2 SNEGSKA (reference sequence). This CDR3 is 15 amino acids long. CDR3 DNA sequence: TGCAGTGCTATCTTCTCCGGGGAAGCTTACGATACGCAGTATTTT. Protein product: CSAIFSGEAYDTQYF.

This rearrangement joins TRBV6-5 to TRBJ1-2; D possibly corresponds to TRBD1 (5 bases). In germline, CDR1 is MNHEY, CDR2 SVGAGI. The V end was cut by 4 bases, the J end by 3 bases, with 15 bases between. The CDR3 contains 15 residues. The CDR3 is CASSSLRDGDYGYTF. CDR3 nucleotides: TGTGCCAGCAGTTCCCTCCGGGACGGAGACTATGGCTACACCTTC.